Given below is one T cell receptor beta chain in context. What it binds is unknown. This entry belongs to a study of vaccination and CD4 T cells after COVID-19. Treatment in this sample: roughly 10-day PBMC culture with coronavirus spike peptide pools or control peptides (ViraFEST assay). An Oncomine TCR Beta short-read assay was used to sequence the DNA from cultured CD4+ T cells. TCRdb called the PCR reads again in MiXCR, with one record for every CDR3 protein. This sample carries about 18,000 distinct CDR3 sequences, about 70% of them seen once, and the ten largest clones take approximately 6%. The V and J ends lost 6 bases and 4 bases respectively, with 15 bases between them. This CDR3 contains 15 residues.

The rearrangement uses TRBV12-3 or TRBV12-4 and TRBJ2-2, with D possibly TRBD2 on 6 matching bases. The material sequenced was CD4+ T cells from blood, cultured in vitro. This TCR derives from a human donor who had recovered from COVID-19. The CDR3 DNA reads TGTGCCAGCAGCGAACGGGGGAGGAGCACCGGGGAGCTGTTTTTT. This translates into CASSERGRSTGELFF.